This entry features one T cell receptor (beta chain) sequence. What antigen it recognizes has not been identified. There are no base qualities to consult, and no much larger clone falls within one base. Library preparation was by the immunoSEQ multiplex PCR assay. The table was pulled from immuneACCESS by TCRdb, which kept in-frame rearrangements only. Such tables lose some clones; where checked, under half of the loss comes from unresolved V genes, and the rest has no known cause. A total of 58,000 or so clones appear in this sample, 75% to 90% of them only once. The ten largest clonotypes hold about 0.38% of the sample. These data are taken from a study of T cell changes during pregnancy in multiple sclerosis (dated by TCRdb to the late 2010s). Background on the whole study: In women with multiple sclerosis, the researchers looked at how the T cell repertoire shifted as pregnancy progressed.

CDR1 and CDR2 are drawn from the germline V gene (reference sequence): SEHNR, FQNEAQ. CDR3 length: 13 amino acids, cysteine to phenylalanine. The entry retains the CDR3 DNA only, 39 bases that are in frame from base 1. V drops 5 bases and J drops 11 bases, leaving 15 bases in between. This specimen consisted of CD4+ T cells from peripheral blood mononuclear cells, obtained in the third trimester of pregnancy. The sequence came from a female donor with multiple sclerosis, enrolled in a pregnancy study. The receptor chain draws on TRBV7-9 and TRBJ1-4; the D gene cannot be named for sure. In nucleotides, the sequence is TGTGCCAGCAGCACCGGACGGGAAACTAAACTGTTTTTT. Its translation is CASSTGRETKLFF.